The T cell receptor (beta chain) described here comes from a study of cytomegalovirus exposure and HLA in healthy donors. Whole-study context: Early release data held about 85 million unique TCRs from HLA-typed donors.

With 60 Vbeta and 13 Jbeta primers, the PCR was carried out. The data were produced by immunoSEQ multiplex PCR, yet TCRdb's version contains in-frame clones alone and is incomplete. Counted here are fewer than 200,000 clones, roughly 79% occurring once; the ten biggest clones make up around 0.98%. Study-level findings and limits: Presence/absence analyses rested on an assumption that sequencing depth was roughly uniform across donors. Sequencing probably produced one cluster of sequence variants that were highly shared. Most TCR sequences were seen very rarely across donors, but some public TCRs occurred in many.

Notes on this clone: As yet, its antigen is unknown.

The source of this sequence is a woman between 50 and 59 years old in good health and CMV-seropositive. Sequencing input: PBMCs.

CDR3: CATHEGGLRGYTF. CDR3 in DNA: TGTGCCACCCACGAGGGGGGGTTGCGGGGCTACACCTTC. The V gene is TRBV19, the J gene TRBJ1-2; D possibly corresponds to TRBD1 (6 bases). The germline V gene has CDR1 LNHDA and CDR2 SQIVND (reference sequence). The CDR3 extends over 13 amino acids. V shed 10 bases and J shed 8 bases, with 20 bases lying between them. Filled out from reference TRBV19 and TRBJ1-2, the complete variable domain reads DGGITQSPKYLFRKEGQNVTLSCEQNLNHDAMYWYRQDPGQGLRLIYYSQIVNDFQKGDIAEGYSVSREKKESFPLTVTSAQKNPTAFYLCATHEGGLRGYTFGSGTRLTVV.